This T cell receptor beta chain was profiled in a study of chemoradiotherapy in HPV16-positive cancers. On the study more broadly: Candidate HPV-specific T-cell clones and common TCR motifs came from functional assays in two HPV16-positive patients.

TCRdb's copy holds only in-frame clones and misses some; the assay was immunoSEQ multiplex PCR. This sample carries over 13,000 clones, around 80% of them seen once, and the ten largest clones take roughly a tenth. This clone was detected once. This CDR3 comprises 15 residues. Germline assignment: CDR1 SGHTA and CDR2 FQGNSA. The germline V and J ends were trimmed by 3 bases and 4 bases, with 10 bases remaining between them. This sequence joins TRBV7-2 and TRBJ2-6; maybe TRBD2 (5 bases). Specimen collection occurred from a patient who underwent chemoradiotherapy. The sequence came from a human donor with HPV-associated anogenital cancer. DNA of the CDR3: TGTGCCAGCAGCTTCCGGGGTGGGGGGGCCAACGTCCTGACTTTC. It codes for CASSFRGGGANVLTF.